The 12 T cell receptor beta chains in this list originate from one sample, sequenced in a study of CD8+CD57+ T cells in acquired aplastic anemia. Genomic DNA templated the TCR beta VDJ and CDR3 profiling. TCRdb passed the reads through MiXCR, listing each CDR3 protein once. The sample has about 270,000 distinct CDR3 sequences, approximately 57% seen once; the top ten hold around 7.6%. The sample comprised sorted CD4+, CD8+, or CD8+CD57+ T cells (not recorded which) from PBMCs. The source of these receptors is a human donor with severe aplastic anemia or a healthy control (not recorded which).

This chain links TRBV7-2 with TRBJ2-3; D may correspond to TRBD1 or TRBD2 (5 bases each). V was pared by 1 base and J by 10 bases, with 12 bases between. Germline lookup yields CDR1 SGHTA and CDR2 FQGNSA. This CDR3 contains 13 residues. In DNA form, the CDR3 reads TGTGCCAGCAGCTTAGGAAGGGGAGCCTCGCAGTATTTT. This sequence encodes CASSLGRGASQYF.

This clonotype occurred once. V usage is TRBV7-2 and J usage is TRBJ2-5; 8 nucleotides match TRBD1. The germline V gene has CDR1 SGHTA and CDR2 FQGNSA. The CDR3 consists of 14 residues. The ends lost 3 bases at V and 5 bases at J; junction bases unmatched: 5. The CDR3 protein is CASSFQGAMETQYF. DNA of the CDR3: TGTGCCAGCAGCTTCCAGGGGGCTATGGAGACCCAGTACTTC. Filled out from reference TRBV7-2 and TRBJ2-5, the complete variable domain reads GAGVSQSPSNKVTEKGKDVELRCDPISGHTALYWYRQSLGQGLEFLIYFQGNSAPDKSGLPSDRFSAERTGGSVSTLTIQRTQQEDSAVYLCASSFQGAMETQYFGPGTRLLVL.

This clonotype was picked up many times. CDR3 region: CASSSRGYNSPLHF. CDR3 bases: TGTGCCAGTAGTAGCCGGGGATATAATTCACCCCTCCACTTT. This chain links TRBV19 with TRBJ1-6; D is undetermined. Looked up from germline, CDR1 is LNHDA and CDR2 is SQIVND (reference sequence). Trimming removed 4 bases at V and 4 bases at J, with 8 bases between. This CDR3 spans 14 amino acids.

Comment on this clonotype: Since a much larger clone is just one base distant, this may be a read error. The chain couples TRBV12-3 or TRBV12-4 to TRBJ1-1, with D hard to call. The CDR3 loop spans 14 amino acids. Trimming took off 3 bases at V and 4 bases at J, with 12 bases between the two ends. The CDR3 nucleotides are TGTGCCAGCAGTTTGGTGGGCGTGGGCACTGAAGCTTTCTTT. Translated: CASSLVGVGTEAFF.

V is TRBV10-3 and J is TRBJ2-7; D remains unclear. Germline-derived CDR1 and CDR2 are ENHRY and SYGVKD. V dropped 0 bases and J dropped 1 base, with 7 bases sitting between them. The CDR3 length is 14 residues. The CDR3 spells CAISESRQSYEQYF. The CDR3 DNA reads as TGTGCCATCAGTGAGTCTCGCCAGTCCTACGAGCAGTACTTC.

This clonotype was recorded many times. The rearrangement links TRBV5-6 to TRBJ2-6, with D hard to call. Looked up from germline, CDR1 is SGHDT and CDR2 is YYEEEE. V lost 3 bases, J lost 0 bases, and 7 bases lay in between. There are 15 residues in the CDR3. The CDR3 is CASSYGSSGANVLTF. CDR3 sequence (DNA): TGTGCCAGCAGCTATGGTAGCTCTGGGGCCAACGTCCTGACTTTC.

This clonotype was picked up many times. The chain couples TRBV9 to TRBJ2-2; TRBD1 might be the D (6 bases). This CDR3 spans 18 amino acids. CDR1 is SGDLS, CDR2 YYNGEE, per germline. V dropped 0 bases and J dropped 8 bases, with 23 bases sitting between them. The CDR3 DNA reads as TGTGCCAGCAGCGTAGGGTTGTCGGGACAACTCCTTCCTGGGGAGCTGTTTTTT. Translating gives CASSVGLSGQLLPGELFF. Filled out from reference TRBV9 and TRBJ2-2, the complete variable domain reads DSGVTQTPKHLITATGQRVTLRCSPRSGDLSVYWYQQSLDQGLQFLIQYYNGEERAKGNILERFSAQQFPDLHSELNLSSLELGDSALYFCASSVGLSGQLLPGELFFGEGSRLTVL.

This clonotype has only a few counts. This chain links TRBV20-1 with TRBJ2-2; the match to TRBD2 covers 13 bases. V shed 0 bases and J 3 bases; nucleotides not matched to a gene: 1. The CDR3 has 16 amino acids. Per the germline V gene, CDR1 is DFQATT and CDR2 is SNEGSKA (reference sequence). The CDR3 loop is CSARDTSGGDTGELFF. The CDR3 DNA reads TGCAGTGCTAGAGATACTAGCGGGGGGGACACCGGGGAGCTGTTTTTT.

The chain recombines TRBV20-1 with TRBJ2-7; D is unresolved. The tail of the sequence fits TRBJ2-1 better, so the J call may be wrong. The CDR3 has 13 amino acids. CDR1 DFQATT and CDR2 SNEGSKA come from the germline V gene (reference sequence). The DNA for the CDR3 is TGCAGTGAAGGCAGGAGCTCCTACAATGAGCAGTTCTTC. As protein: CSEGRSSYNEQFF.

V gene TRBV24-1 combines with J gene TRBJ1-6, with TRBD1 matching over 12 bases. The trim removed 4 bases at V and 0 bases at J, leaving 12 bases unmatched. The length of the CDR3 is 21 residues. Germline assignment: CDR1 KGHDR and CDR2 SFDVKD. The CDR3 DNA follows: TGTGCCACCAGTGACCGACCGGGACAGGGGGCGTCGAGCTCCTATAATTCACCCCTCCACTTT. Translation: CATSDRPGQGASSSYNSPLHF.

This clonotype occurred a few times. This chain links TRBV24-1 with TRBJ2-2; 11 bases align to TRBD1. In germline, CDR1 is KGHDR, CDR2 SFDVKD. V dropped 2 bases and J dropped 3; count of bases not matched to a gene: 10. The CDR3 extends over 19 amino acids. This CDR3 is CATSDSRTGGVTDTGELFF. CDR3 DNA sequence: TGTGCCACCAGTGATTCCCGGACAGGGGGCGTCACGGACACCGGGGAGCTGTTTTTT.

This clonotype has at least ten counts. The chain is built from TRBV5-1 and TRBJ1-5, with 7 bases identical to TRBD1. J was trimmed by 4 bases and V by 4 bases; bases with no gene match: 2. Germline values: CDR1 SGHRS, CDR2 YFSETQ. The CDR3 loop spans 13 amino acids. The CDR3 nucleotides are TGCGCCAGCAGCAGGGGACAGAATCAGCCCCAGCATTTT. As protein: CASSRGQNQPQHF.